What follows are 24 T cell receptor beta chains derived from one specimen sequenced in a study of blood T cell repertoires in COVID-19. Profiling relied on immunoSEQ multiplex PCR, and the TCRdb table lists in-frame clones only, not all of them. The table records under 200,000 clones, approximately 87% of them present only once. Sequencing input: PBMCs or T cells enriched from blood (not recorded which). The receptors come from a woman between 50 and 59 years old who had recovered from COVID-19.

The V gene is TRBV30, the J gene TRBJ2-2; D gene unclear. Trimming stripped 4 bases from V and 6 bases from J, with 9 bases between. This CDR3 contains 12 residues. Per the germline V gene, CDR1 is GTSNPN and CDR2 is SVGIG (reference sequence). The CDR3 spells CAWKWSAGELFF. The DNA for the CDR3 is TGTGCCTGGAAGTGGTCAGCCGGGGAGCTGTTTTTT.

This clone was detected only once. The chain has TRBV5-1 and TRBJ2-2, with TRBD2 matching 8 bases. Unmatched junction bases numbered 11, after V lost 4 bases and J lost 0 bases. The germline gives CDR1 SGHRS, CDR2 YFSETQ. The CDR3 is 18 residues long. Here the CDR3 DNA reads TGCGCCAGCAGCCCCCGGATAAGCGGGGGAACGAACACCGGGGAGCTGTTTTTT. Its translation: CASSPRISGGTNTGELFF.

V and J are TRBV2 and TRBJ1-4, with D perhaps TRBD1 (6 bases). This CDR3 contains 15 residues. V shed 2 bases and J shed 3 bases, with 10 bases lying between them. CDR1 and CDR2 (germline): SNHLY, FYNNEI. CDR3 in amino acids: CASSEMRQANEKLFF. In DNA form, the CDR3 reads TGTGCCAGCAGTGAAATGAGACAGGCTAATGAAAAACTGTTTTTT.

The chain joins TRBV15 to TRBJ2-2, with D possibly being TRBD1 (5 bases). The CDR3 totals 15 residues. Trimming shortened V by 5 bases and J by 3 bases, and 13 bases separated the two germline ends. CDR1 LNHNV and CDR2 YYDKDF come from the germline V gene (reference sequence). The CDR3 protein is CATSPRGAHTGELFF. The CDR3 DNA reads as TGTGCCACCAGCCCCCGTGGGGCGCACACCGGGGAGCTGTTTTTT.

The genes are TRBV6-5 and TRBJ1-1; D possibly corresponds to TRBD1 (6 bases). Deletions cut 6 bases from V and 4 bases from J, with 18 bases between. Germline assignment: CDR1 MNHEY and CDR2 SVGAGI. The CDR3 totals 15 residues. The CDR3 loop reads CASSPGRGLGTEAFF. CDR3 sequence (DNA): TGTGCCAGCAGCCCCGGGCGGGGGCTCGGCACTGAAGCTTTCTTT.

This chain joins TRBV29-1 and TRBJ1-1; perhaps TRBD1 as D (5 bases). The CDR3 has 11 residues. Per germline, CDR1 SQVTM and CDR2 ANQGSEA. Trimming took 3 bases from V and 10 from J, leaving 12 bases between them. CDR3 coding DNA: TGCAGCGTTGAGAAGGGGCAGAGAGCTTTCTTT. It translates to CSVEKGQRAFF.

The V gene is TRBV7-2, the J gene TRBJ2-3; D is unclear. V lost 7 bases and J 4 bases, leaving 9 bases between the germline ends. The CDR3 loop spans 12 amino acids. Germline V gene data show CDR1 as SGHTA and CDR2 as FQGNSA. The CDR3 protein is CASTLLSDTQYF. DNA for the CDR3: TGTGCCAGCACCCTACTATCAGATACGCAGTATTTT.

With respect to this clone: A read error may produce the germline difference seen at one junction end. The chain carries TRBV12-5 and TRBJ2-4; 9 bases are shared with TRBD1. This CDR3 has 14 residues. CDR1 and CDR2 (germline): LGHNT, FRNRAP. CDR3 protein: CASGSGTGQNTQYF. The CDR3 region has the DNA TGTGCTAGTGGTTCAGGGACAGGGCAAAACACTCAGTACTTC.

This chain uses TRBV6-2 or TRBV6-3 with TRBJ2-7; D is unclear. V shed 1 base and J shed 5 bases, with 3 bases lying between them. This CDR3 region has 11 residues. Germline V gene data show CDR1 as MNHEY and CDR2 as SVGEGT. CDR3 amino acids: CASSYFDEQYF. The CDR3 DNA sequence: TGTGCCAGCAGTTACTTCGACGAGCAGTACTTC.

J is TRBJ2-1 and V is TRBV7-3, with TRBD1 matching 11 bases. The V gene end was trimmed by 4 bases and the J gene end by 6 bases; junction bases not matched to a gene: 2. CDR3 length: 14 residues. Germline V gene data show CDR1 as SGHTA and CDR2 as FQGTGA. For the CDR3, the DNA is TGTGCCAGCAGCTCCGGGACAGGGGGCAATGAGCAGTTCTTC. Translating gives CASSSGTGGNEQFF.

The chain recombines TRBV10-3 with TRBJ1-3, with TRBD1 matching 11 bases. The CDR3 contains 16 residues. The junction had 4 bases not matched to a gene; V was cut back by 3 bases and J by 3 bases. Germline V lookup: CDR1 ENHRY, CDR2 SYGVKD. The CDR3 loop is CAISDGTGGGGNTIYF. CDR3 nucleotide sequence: TGTGCCATCAGTGACGGGACAGGGGGTGGTGGAAACACCATATATTTT.

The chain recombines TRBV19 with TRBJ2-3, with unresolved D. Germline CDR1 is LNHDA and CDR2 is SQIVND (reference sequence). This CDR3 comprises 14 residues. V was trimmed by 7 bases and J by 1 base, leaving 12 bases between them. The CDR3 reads CASTDFAGTDTQYF. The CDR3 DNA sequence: TGTGCCAGTACCGACTTTGCCGGCACAGATACGCAGTATTTT.

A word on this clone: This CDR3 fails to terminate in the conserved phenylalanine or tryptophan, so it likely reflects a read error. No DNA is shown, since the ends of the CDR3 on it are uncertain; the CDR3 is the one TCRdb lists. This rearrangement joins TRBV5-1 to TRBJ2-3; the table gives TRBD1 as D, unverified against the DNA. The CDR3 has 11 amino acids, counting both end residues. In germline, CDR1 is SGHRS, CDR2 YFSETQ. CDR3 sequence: CASSLVTGGAE.

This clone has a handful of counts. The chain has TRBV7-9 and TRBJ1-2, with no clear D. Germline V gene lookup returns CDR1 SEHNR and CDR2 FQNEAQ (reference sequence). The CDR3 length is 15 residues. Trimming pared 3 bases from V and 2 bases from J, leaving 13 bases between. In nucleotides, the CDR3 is TGTGCCAGCAGCTTTAGCCCACACGGCAACTATGGCTACACCTTC. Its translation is CASSFSPHGNYGYTF. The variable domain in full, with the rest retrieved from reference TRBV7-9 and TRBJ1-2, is DTGVSQNPRHKITKRGQNVTFRCDPISEHNRLYWYRQTLGQGPEFLTYFQNEAQLEKSRLLSDRFSAERPKGSFSTLEIQRTEQGDSAMYLCASSFSPHGNYGYTFGSGTRLTVV.

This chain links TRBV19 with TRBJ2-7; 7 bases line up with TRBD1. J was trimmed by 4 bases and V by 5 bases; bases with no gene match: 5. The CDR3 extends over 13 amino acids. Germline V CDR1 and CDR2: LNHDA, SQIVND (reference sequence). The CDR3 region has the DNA TGTGCCAGTAGTTGGGACAGCCGATACGAGCAGTACTTC. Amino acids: CASSWDSRYEQYF.

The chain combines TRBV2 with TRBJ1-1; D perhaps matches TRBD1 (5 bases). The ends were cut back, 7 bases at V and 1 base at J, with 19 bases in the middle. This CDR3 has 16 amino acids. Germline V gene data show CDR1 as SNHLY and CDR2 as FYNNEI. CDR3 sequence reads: CASNWGGWRENTEAFF. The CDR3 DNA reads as TGTGCCAGCAACTGGGGGGGGTGGCGAGAGAACACTGAAGCTTTCTTT. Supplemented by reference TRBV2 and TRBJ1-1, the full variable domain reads EPEVTQTPSHQVTQMGQEVILRCVPISNHLYFYWYRQILGQKVEFLVSFYNNEISEKSEIFDDQFSVERPDGSNFTLKIRSTKLEDSAMYFCASNWGGWRENTEAFFGQGTRLTVV.

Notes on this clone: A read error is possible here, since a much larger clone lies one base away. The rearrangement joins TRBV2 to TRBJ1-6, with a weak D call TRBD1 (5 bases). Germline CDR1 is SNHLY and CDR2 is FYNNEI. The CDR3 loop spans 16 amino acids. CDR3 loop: CVSIGGRAPYNSPLHF. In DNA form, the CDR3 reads TGTGTCAGCATCGGCGGCAGGGCCCCCTATAATTCACCCCTCCACTTT.

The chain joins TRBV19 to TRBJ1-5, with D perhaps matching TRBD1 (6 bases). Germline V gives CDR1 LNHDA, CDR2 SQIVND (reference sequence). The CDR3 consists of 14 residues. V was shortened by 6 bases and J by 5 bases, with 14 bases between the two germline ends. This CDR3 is CASRRGGRDQPQHF. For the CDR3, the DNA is TGTGCCAGTAGAAGAGGGGGGAGGGATCAGCCCCAGCATTTT.

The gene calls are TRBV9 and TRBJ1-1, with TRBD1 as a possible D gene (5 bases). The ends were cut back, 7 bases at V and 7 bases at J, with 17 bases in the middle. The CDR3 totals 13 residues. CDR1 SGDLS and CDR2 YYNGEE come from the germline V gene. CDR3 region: CASEFREGGEAFF. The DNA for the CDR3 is TGTGCCAGCGAGTTCAGGGAGGGTGGTGAAGCTTTCTTT.

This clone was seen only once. The CDR3 DNA sequence: TGTGCCAGCAGCGTGGGACAAACAATTAACTATGGCTACACCTTC. Amino acids: CASSVGQTINYGYTF. The rearrangement uses TRBV9 and TRBJ1-2; TRBD1 is a possible D gene (6 bases). Germline lookup yields CDR1 SGDLS and CDR2 YYNGEE. The CDR3 totals 15 residues. Trimming removed 2 bases from V and 1 base from J, with 12 bases in between.

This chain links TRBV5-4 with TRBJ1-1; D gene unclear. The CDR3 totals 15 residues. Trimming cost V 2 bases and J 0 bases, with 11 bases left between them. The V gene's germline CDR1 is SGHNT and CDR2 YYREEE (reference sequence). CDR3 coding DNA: TGTGCCAGCAGCTTTATTGGCAGTTTGAACACTGAAGCTTTCTTT. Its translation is CASSFIGSLNTEAFF.

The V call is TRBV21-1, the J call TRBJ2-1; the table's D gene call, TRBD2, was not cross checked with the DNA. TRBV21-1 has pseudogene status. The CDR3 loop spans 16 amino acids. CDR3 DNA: TGTGCCAGCAGCAGCCCCCGCCCCCGGACTAGCTATGAGCAGTTCTTC. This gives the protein CASSSPRPRTSYEQFF.

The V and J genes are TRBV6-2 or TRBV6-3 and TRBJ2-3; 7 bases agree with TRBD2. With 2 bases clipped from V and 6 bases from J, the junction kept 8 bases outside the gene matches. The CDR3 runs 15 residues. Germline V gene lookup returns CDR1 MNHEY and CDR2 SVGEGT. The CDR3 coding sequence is TGTGCCAGCAGTTACGGGGGGGACGTAGTCGATACGCAGTATTTT. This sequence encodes CASSYGGDVVDTQYF.

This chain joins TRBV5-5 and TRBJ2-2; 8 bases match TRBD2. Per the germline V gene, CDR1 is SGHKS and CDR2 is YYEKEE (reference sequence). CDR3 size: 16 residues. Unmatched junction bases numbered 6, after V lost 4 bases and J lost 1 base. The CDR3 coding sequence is TGTGCCAGCAGCCCGAGAGCGGGAGTGAACACCGGGGAGCTGTTTTTT. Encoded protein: CASSPRAGVNTGELFF.